A single sample is the source of the 4 T cell receptor beta chains below, sequenced in a study of identical twins. TCRdb fed the 5' RACE reads into MiXCR, producing one record per CDR3 protein. The profile shows fewer than 550,000 distinct CDR3 sequences, around 15% of them singletons. The sample was also linked to a second study, of yellow fever vaccine responses in identical twins.

Sequencing was performed on CD4+ T cells sorted from blood. The receptors were sampled from a woman younger than 35 in good health.

This clonotype appeared a few times. The gene calls are TRBV12-5 and TRBJ2-7; the match to TRBD2 covers 8 bases. Germline CDR1 is LGHNT and CDR2 is FRNRAP. The CDR3 spans 16 residues. J was trimmed by 4 bases and V by 0 bases; bases with no gene match: 8. Here the CDR3 DNA reads TGTGCTAGTGGTTTGGTACTCGCTGGGACTAGTTACGAGCAGTACTTC. Translated, it gives CASGLVLAGTSYEQYF.

This clonotype was observed a few times. The rearrangement joins TRBV5-1 to TRBJ2-7; D uncertain. Trimming left V 0 bases short and J 0 bases short, with 7 bases between. Germline CDR1 is SGHRS and CDR2 is YFSETQ. The CDR3 consists of 14 residues. In DNA, the CDR3 is TGCGCCAGCAGCTTGGACACTACCTCCTACGAGCAGTACTTC. As protein: CASSLDTTSYEQYF.

The gene calls are TRBV11-2 and TRBJ2-2; 8 nucleotides agree with TRBD2. V lost 6 bases and J lost 8; bases outside the gene matches: 11. The CDR3 contains 15 residues. CDR1 is SGHAT and CDR2 is FQNNGV in the germline V gene. The CDR3 region has the DNA TGTGCCAGCAGTCTAGTGGCTAGCGGGTTGGGGGAGCTGTTTTTT. Protein: CASSLVASGLGELFF.

The rearrangement uses TRBV6-1 and TRBJ2-1; possibly TRBD2 for D (5 bases). Trimming cost V 6 bases and J 4 bases, with 13 bases left between them. This CDR3 spans 14 amino acids. In germline, CDR1 is MNHNS, CDR2 SASEGT. The CDR3 loop reads CASSPYEGYNEQFF. CDR3 bases: TGTGCCAGCAGCCCCTATGAGGGATACAATGAGCAGTTCTTC.